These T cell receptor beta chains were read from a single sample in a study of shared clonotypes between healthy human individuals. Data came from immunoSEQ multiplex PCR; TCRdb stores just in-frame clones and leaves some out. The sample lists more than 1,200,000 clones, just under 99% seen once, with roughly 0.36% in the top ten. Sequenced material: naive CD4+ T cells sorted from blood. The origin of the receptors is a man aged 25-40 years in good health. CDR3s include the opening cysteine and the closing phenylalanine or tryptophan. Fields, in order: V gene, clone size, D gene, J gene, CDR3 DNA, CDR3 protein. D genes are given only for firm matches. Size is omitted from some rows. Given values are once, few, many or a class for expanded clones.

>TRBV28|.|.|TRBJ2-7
TGTGCCACCAACTCAGGGTCTCGCGAGCAGTACTTC
CATNSGSREQYF
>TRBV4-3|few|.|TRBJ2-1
TGCGCCAGCAGCCCGCGGACTTTCCACAATGAGCAGTTCTTC
CASSPRTFHNEQFF
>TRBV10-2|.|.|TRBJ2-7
TGCGCCAGCAGCGACAGGACCTACGAGCAGTACTTC
CASSDRTYEQYF
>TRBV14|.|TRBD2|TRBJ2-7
TGTGCCAGCAGCCAAGCTCTAACCCGAACTAGCGGGACCTACGAGCAGTACTTC
CASSQALTRTSGTYEQYF
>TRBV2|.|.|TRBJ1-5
TGTGCCAGCACGTCACAGTTAAATCAGCCCCAGCATTTT
CASTSQLNQPQHF
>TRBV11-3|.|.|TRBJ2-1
TGTGCCAGCAGCCGCTCTTGGGATGAGCAGTTCTTC
CASSRSWDEQFF
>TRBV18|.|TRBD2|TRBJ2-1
TGTGCCAGCTCCCGTCTAGCGGGAGAATTAAATGAGCAGTTCTTC
CASSRLAGELNEQFF
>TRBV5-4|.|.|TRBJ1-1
TGTGCCAGCAGCCAGCCGGGGGCCCCTATCACTGAAGCTTTCTTT
CASSQPGAPITEAFF
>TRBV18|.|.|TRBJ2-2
TGTGCCAGCTCACCACTGCCTCGGGCCCCGAATCTGGCTAACACCGGGGAGCTGTTTTTT
CASSPLPRAPNLANTGELFF
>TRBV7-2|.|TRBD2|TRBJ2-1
TGTGCCAGCAGCTTAGCACTAGCGGGAGGAGGGGAGCAGTTCTTC
CASSLALAGGGEQFF
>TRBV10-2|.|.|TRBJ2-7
TGCGCCAGCAGTGAGTCGATTCTAGGGGGACCATACGAGCAGTACTTC
CASSESILGGPYEQYF
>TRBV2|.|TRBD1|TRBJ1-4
TGTGCCAGCAGTGAATCCTGGACAGGCGTAAAACTGTTTTTT
CASSESWTGVKLFF
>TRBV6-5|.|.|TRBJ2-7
TGTGCCAGCACCCCGTCGACGGGCTACGAGCAGTACTTC
CASTPSTGYEQYF
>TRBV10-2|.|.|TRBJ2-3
TGCGCCAGCAGTGAGTCCGGATTGGGAGTGACAGATACGCAGTATTTT
CASSESGLGVTDTQYF
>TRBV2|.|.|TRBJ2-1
TGTGCCAGCAGGCCGCCTCGGGATTACAATGAGCAGTTCTTC
CASRPPRDYNEQFF
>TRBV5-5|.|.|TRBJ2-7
TGTGCCAGCAGCATGGGACATCCCTACGAGCAGTACTTC
CASSMGHPYEQYF
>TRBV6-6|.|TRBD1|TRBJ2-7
TGTGCCAGCAGCCGGACAGGGGGGGCCTACGAGCAGTACTTC
CASSRTGGAYEQYF
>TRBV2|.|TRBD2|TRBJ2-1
TGTGCCAGCAGTTGGACTAGCGGCGTTGAGCAGTTCTTC
CASSWTSGVEQFF